This TCR beta chain appears in the sequencing data of a study of blood T cell repertoires in COVID-19. Whole-study context: The analysed material was cDNA or gDNA that came from T cells, B-cell-depleted T cells, or PBMCs.

Here immunoSEQ multiplex PCR was the method, and the copy in TCRdb shows in-frame clones only, minus some. There are fewer than 200,000 clones in the sample; 84% occur only once, and approximately 7.1% lies in the top ten. The CDR3 loop spans 15 amino acids. CDR1 is SGHRS, CDR2 YFSETQ, per germline. The V end lost 1 base, the J end lost 2 bases, and 12 bases lay between the germline ends. Sequenced material: peripheral blood. The origin of this receptor is a human donor in a cohort sampled during active COVID-19. V usage is TRBV5-1 and J usage is TRBJ1-1; D might be TRBD1 (5 bases). In nucleotides, the CDR3 is TGCGCCAGCAGCTTGCAAGGGGCCGGAAACACTGAAGCTTTCTTT. Its translation is CASSLQGAGNTEAFF.